One sample yielded the 24 T cell receptor beta chains listed below, sequenced in a study of CD8+ T cells in alopecia areata. Extraction of RNA preceded its reverse transcription into cDNA, which served as the sequencing template. The protocol was immunoSEQ multiplex PCR, while the TCRdb copy is restricted to in-frame clones and leaves out a portion. The table includes roughly 190,000 clones, about three fifths detected once. Treatment given: oral pan-JAK inhibitor, 5-10 mg twice daily. Specimen: CD4+ T cells sorted from blood, collected at week 4, from a patient treated with tofacitinib. The receptors stem from a human donor with alopecia areata.

This clone was counted only a few times. This chain joins TRBV2 and TRBJ2-6; D call uncertain. Trimming cost V 6 bases and J 2 bases, with 8 bases left between them. The CDR3 is 14 residues long. CDR1 SNHLY and CDR2 FYNNEI come from the germline V gene. In nucleotides, the CDR3 is TGTGCCAGCAGAGTAGCTGCTGGGGCCAACGTCCTGACTTTC. The encoded protein is CASRVAAGANVLTF. The variable domain in full, with the rest retrieved from reference TRBV2 and TRBJ2-6, is EPEVTQTPSHQVTQMGQEVILRCVPISNHLYFYWYRQILGQKVEFLVSFYNNEISEKSEIFDDQFSVERPDGSNFTLKIRSTKLEDSAMYFCASRVAAGANVLTFGAGSRLTVL.

V and J are TRBV5-6 and TRBJ2-1; TRBD1 might be the D (6 bases). From germline, CDR1 is SGHDT and CDR2 YYEEEE. Trimming pared 8 bases from V and 4 bases from J, leaving 16 bases between. The CDR3 is made up of 14 amino acids. The CDR3: CARGRDRRYNEQFF. CDR3 coding DNA: TGTGCCAGGGGGAGAGACAGGAGATACAATGAGCAGTTCTTC.

The chain has TRBV27 and TRBJ1-6, with D unclear. Germline V lookup: CDR1 MNHEY, CDR2 SMNVEV (reference sequence). The CDR3 is 15 residues long. V lost 0 bases and J 10 bases, leaving 13 bases between the germline ends. The CDR3 bases are TGTGCCAGCAGTTTATCGGTCAGCCACGGATCACCCCTCCACTTT. Translated: CASSLSVSHGSPLHF.

This clone was seen a few times. The chain uses TRBV7-2 and TRBJ2-5; D is undetermined. The CDR3 sequence is 14 residues long. V was cut by 9 bases and J by 5 bases, with 19 bases left in between. The V gene's germline CDR1 is SGHTA and CDR2 FQGNSA. The CDR3 sequence is CASANSVRRETQYF. DNA of the CDR3: TGTGCCAGTGCGAATTCCGTCCGAAGGGAGACCCAGTACTTC.

The V call is TRBV4-1, the J call TRBJ1-5, with 8 bases matching TRBD1. The length of the CDR3 is 16 residues. V lost 0 bases and J lost 4; bases outside the gene matches: 5. Germline loops: CDR1 MGHRA, CDR2 YSYEKL. CDR3 bases: TGCGCCAGCAGCCAAGATCCAGGACAGGGAAATCAGCCCCAGCATTTT. Translated: CASSQDPGQGNQPQHF.

In its sample, this clone was seen once. The rearrangement links TRBV30 to TRBJ1-2, with D perhaps matching TRBD1 (6 bases). With 0 bases removed from V and 6 bases from J, the gap between germline ends came to 23 bases. This CDR3 has 17 amino acids. Germline values: CDR1 GTSNPN, CDR2 SVGIG (reference sequence). The CDR3 region is CAWSVGGAGAPGDGYTF. The CDR3 DNA is TGTGCCTGGAGTGTGGGTGGGGCGGGGGCCCCAGGGGATGGCTACACCTTC. The full variable domain, its missing parts supplied by reference TRBV30 and TRBJ1-2, is SQTIHQWPATLVQPVGSPLSLECTVEGTSNPNLYWYRQAAGRGLQLLFYSVGIGQISSEVPQNLSASRPQDRQFILSSKKLLLSDSGFYLCAWSVGGAGAPGDGYTFGSGTRLTVV.

The table lists this clone with a few counts. The V gene is TRBV27, the J gene TRBJ1-5; 8 nucleotides line up with TRBD1. The ends lost 4 bases at V and 7 bases at J; junction bases unmatched: 12. Germline V gene data show CDR1 as MNHEY and CDR2 as SMNVEV (reference sequence). This CDR3 has 16 residues. CDR3 DNA sequence: TGTGCCAGCAGTTCCCTGTACAGGGGGACGAGGCAGCCCCAGCATTTT. Its translation: CASSSLYRGTRQPQHF.

The rearrangement uses TRBV30 and TRBJ2-3, with TRBD2 identical over 11 bases. With V trimmed by 1 base and J by 2 bases, 2 bases remained unmatched. Germline V gene data show CDR1 as GTSNPN and CDR2 as SVGIG (reference sequence). The CDR3 is 15 amino acids. The CDR3: CAWSGLAGTTDTQYF. CDR3 DNA sequence: TGTGCCTGGAGTGGACTAGCGGGGACCACAGATACGCAGTATTTT.

This chain links TRBV28 with TRBJ1-5; maybe TRBD1 (6 bases). Germline lookup yields CDR1 MDHEN and CDR2 SYDVKM. The V gene lost 5 bases and the J gene lost 4 bases, with 15 bases spanning the gap. This CDR3 has 15 amino acids. For the CDR3, the DNA is TGTGCCAGCAGTCCCGGACAGTCACTTAATCAGCCCCAGCATTTT. This gives the protein CASSPGQSLNQPQHF. Combining the CDR3 with reference TRBV28 and TRBJ1-5 gives the whole variable domain DVKVTQSSRYLVKRTGEKVFLECVQDMDHENMFWYRQDPGLGLRLIYFSYDVKMKEKGDIPEGYSVSREKKERFSLILESASTNQTSMYLCASSPGQSLNQPQHFGDGTRLSIL.

This clone was picked up a small number of times. J is TRBJ1-4 and V is TRBV7-2; a weak D match, TRBD1 (5 bases). Germline V gives CDR1 SGHTA, CDR2 FQGNSA. The V end lost 3 bases, the J end lost 6 bases, and 11 bases lay between the germline ends. The CDR3 sequence is 14 residues long. In DNA, the CDR3 is TGTGCCAGCAGCTTCCGGACACGTGATGAAAAACTGTTTTTT. Translated: CASSFRTRDEKLFF.

The chain joins TRBV5-1 to TRBJ2-1, with D possibly being TRBD2 (5 bases). V gave up 4 bases and J gave up 7 bases, with 24 bases separating them. Germline loops: CDR1 SGHRS, CDR2 YFSETQ. The CDR3 consists of 17 residues. The CDR3 loop is CASSPWSQRWGRNEQFF. For the CDR3, the DNA is TGCGCCAGCAGCCCCTGGTCCCAGCGGTGGGGTCGGAATGAGCAGTTCTTC.

The CDR3 sequence is CSVEGKTGSNTEAFF. The DNA for the CDR3 is TGCAGCGTTGAAGGGAAGACAGGATCGAACACTGAAGCTTTCTTT. V usage is TRBV29-1 and J usage is TRBJ1-1; D may be TRBD1 (6 bases). This CDR3 spans 15 amino acids. Trimming shortened V by 1 base and J by 1 base, and 13 bases separated the two germline ends. CDR1 SQVTM and CDR2 ANQGSEA come from the germline V gene.

The gene calls are TRBV6-6 and TRBJ1-2, with TRBD1 as a possible D gene (5 bases). V was clipped by 0 bases and J by 1 base, with 9 bases between them. CDR3 length: 15 amino acids. CDR1 is MNHNY and CDR2 is SVGAGI in the germline V gene (reference sequence). Written as DNA, the CDR3 is TGTGCCAGCAGTTACTCCACGGGGCTTAACTATGGCTACACCTTC. This sequence encodes CASSYSTGLNYGYTF.

This chain connects TRBV29-1 to TRBJ1-1; D not certain. The ends were cut back, 4 bases at V and 5 bases at J, with 20 bases in the middle. The CDR3 sequence is 15 residues long. Germline V gene lookup returns CDR1 SQVTM and CDR2 ANQGSEA. CDR3 coding DNA: TGCAGCGTTGGATTGCGGATGAGCCCGAGAACTGAAGCTTTCTTT. This translates into CSVGLRMSPRTEAFF.

This clone was counted a few times. The V call is TRBV4-1, the J call TRBJ2-4, with 8 positions matching TRBD1. The CDR3 sequence is 16 residues long. Unmatched junction bases numbered 4, after V lost 1 base and J lost 2 bases. The germline V gene encodes CDR1 MGHRA and CDR2 YSYEKL. The CDR3 sequence: CASSQGTGWTKNIQYF. Written as DNA, the CDR3 is TGCGCCAGCAGCCAAGGGACAGGGTGGACCAAAAACATTCAGTACTTC.

The chain carries TRBV2 and TRBJ1-1; D unclear. V was trimmed by 7 bases and J by 8 bases, leaving 14 bases between them. The CDR3 is 12 amino acids. Germline V gene lookup returns CDR1 SNHLY and CDR2 FYNNEI. The chain's CDR3 is CASTGSSPEAFF. The DNA of the CDR3 is TGTGCCAGCACCGGGTCCTCTCCAGAAGCTTTCTTT.

The chain has TRBV10-2 and TRBJ2-6; tentatively, D is TRBD1 (6 bases). This CDR3 has 18 amino acids. Trimming stripped 10 bases from V and 1 base from J, with 23 bases between. Germline assignment: CDR1 WSHSY and CDR2 SAAADI. The CDR3 reads CATVGRSTGASGANVLTF. CDR3 DNA sequence: TGCGCCACCGTGGGAAGGTCGACAGGAGCATCTGGGGCCAACGTCCTGACTTTC.

The V gene is TRBV25-1, the J gene TRBJ2-3; no reliable D call. CDR1 is MGHDK and CDR2 is SYGVNS in the germline V gene. V lost 1 base and J 6 bases, leaving 17 bases between the germline ends. The CDR3 consists of 16 residues. DNA for the CDR3: TGTGCCAGCAGTGAATCCTCCTCCCTTTCCATTGATACGCAGTATTTT. This translates into CASSESSSLSIDTQYF.

Written as DNA, the CDR3 is TGTGCCAGCAGTGAAGATTTAGGGAGCACCTTC. This codes for CASSEDLGSTF. The chain uses TRBV2 and TRBJ1-2; D remains ambiguous. V lost 1 base, J lost 13 bases, and 10 bases lay in between. The CDR3 sequence is 11 residues long. CDR1 and CDR2 (germline): SNHLY, FYNNEI.

This chain uses TRBV7-2 with TRBJ2-5, with D possibly TRBD1 on 7 matching bases. Trimming pared 7 bases from V and 3 bases from J, leaving 18 bases between. CDR3 size: 15 residues. The germline V gene encodes CDR1 SGHTA and CDR2 FQGNSA. The CDR3 nucleotides are TGTGCCAGCACCCAGGGGGGAAGGGCCGAAGAGACCCAGTACTTC. Its translation is CASTQGGRAEETQYF.

The chain is built from TRBV30 and TRBJ1-1; D not resolved. Germline V lookup: CDR1 GTSNPN, CDR2 SVGIG (reference sequence). This CDR3 is 14 amino acids long. V gave up 5 bases and J gave up 0 bases, with 13 bases separating them. CDR3 sequence reads: CAWGSPPMNTEAFF. DNA for the CDR3: TGTGCCTGGGGATCCCCGCCGATGAACACTGAAGCTTTCTTT.

J is TRBJ2-5 and V is TRBV28, with D unclear. V lost 3 bases to trimming and J lost 2 bases, with 10 bases between them. The germline V gene encodes CDR1 MDHEN and CDR2 SYDVKM. The CDR3 runs to 14 residues. CDR3: CASSFIAQQETQYF. CDR3 bases: TGTGCCAGCAGTTTTATTGCACAACAAGAGACCCAGTACTTC.

V usage is TRBV14 and J usage is TRBJ2-5; 10 bases are a match to TRBD2. CDR1 and CDR2 from the germline V gene are SGHDN and FVKESK. The CDR3 is 16 residues long. Trimming cost V 3 bases and J 2 bases; bases outside gene matches: 6. CDR3 bases: TGTGCCAGCAGCCACCTTAGCGGGGGGAAGCAAGAGACCCAGTACTTC. It translates to CASSHLSGGKQETQYF.

This clone was detected only a few times. The same CDR3 can be traced to other DNA sequences in this sample. J is TRBJ2-3 and V is TRBV18, with unresolved D. CDR3 length: 13 amino acids. The germline V gene encodes CDR1 KGHSH and CDR2 LQKENI. V was pared by 3 bases and J by 0 bases, with 4 bases between. DNA of the CDR3: TGTGCCAGCTCACCTGGTAGCACAGATACGCAGTATTTT. It translates to CASSPGSTDTQYF.